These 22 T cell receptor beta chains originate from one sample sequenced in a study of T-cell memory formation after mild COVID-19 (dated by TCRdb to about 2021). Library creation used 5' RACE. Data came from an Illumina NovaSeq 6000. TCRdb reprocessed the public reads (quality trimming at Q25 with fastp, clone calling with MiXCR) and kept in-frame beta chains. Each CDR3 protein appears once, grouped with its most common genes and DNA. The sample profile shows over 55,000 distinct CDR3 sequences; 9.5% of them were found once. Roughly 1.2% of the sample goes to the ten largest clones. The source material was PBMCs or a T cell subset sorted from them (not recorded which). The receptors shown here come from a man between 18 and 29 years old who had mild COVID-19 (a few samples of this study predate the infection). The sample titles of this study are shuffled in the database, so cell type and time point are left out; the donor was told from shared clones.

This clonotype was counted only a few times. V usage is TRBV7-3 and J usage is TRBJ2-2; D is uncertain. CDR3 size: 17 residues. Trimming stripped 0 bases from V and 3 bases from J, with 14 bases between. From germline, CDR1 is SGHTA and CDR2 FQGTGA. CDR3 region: CASSLTVQARDTGELFF. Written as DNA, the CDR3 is TGTGCCAGCAGCTTAACGGTGCAGGCTAGGGACACCGGGGAGCTGTTTTTT.

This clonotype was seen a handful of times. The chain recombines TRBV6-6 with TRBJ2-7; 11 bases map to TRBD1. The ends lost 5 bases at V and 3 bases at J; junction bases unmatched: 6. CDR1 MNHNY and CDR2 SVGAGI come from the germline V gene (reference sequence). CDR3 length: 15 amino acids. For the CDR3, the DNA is TGTGCCAGCAGTGACCCCGGGACAGGGGGCTACGAGCAGTACTTC. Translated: CASSDPGTGGYEQYF.

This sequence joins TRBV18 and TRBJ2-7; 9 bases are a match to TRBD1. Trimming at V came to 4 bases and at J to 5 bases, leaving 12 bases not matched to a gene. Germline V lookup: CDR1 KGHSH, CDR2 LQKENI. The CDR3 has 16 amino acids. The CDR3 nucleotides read TGTGCCAGCTCACGCGAACCGGGACAGGGACAGCACGAGCAGTACGTC. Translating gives CASSREPGQGQHEQYV.

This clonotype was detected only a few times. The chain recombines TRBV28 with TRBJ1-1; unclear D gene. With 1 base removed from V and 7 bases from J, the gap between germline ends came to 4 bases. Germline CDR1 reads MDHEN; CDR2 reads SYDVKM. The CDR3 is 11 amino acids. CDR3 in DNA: TGTGCCAGCAGTTTATTCCATGAAGCTTTCTTT. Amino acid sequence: CASSLFHEAFF.

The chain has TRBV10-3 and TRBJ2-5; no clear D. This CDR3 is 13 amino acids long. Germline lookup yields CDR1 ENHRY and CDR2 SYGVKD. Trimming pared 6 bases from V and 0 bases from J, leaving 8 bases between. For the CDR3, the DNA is TGTGCCATCAGGGGCGACTACCAAGAGACCCAGTACTTC. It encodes CAIRGDYQETQYF.

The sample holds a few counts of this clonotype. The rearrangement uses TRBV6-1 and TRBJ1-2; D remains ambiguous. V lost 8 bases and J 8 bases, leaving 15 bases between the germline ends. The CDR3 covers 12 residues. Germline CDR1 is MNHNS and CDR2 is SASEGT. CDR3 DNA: TGTGCCAGCCGGGAGACCGTGGGCGGCTACACCTTC. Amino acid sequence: CASRETVGGYTF.

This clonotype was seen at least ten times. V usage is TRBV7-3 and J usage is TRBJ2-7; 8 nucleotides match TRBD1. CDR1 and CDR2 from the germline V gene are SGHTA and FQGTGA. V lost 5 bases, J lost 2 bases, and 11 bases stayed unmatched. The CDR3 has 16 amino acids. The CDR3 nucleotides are TGTGCCAGCAGCCCGGGCAAGAGACAGGGGACCTACGAGCAGTACTTC. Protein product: CASSPGKRQGTYEQYF.

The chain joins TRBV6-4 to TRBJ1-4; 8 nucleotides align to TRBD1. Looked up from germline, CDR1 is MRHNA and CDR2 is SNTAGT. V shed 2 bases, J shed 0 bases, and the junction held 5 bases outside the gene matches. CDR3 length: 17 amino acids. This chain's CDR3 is CASSDGQGRPTNEKLFF. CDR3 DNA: TGTGCCAGCAGTGACGGACAGGGAAGACCAACTAATGAAAAACTGTTTTTT.

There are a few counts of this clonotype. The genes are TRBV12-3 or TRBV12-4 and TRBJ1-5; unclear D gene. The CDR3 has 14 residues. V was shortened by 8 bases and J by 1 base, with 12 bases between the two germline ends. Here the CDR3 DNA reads TGTGCCAGCGGAGTCGGCGCCAGCAATCAGCCCCAGCATTTT. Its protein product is CASGVGASNQPQHF.

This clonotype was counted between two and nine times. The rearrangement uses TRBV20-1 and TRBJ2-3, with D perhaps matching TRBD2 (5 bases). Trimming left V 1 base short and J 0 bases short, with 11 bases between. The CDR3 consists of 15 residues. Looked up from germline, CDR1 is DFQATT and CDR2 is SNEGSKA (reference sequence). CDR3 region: CSARGSRTSTDTQYF. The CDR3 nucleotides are TGCAGTGCTAGAGGTAGCAGGACTAGCACAGATACGCAGTATTTT.

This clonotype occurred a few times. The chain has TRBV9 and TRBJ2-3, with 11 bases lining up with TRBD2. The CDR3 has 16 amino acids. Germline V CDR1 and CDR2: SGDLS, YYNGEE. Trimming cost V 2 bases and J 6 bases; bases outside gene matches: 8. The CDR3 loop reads CASSVRLAGTGDTQYF. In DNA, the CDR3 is TGTGCCAGCAGCGTCCGACTAGCGGGGACGGGGGATACGCAGTATTTT.

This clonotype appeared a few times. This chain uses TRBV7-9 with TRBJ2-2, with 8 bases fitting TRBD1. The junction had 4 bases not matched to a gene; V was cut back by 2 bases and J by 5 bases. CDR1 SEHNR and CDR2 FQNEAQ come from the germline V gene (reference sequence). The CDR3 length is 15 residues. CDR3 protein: CASSLQTGETGELFF. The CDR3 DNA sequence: TGTGCCAGCAGCTTACAGACAGGGGAGACCGGGGAGCTGTTTTTT.

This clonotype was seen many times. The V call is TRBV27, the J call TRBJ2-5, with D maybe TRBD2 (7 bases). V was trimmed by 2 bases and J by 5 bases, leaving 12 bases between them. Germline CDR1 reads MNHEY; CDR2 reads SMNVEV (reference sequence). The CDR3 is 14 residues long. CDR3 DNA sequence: TGTGCCAGCAGTTTAGACAGGCGGGGGGAGACCCAGTACTTC. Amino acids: CASSLDRRGETQYF.

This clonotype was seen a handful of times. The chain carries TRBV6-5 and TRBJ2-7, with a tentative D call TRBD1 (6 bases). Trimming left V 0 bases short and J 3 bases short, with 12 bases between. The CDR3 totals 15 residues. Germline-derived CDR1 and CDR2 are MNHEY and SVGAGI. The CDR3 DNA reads TGTGCCAGCAGTTACTCGTGGGACACCGTCTACGAGCAGTACTTC. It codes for CASSYSWDTVYEQYF.

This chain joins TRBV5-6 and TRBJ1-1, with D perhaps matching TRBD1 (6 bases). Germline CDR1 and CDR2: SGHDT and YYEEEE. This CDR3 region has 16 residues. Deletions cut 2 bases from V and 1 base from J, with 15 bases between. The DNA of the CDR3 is TGTGCCAGCAGCTTTTCCTGGAGGGGGAAGAACACTGAAGCTTTCTTT. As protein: CASSFSWRGKNTEAFF.

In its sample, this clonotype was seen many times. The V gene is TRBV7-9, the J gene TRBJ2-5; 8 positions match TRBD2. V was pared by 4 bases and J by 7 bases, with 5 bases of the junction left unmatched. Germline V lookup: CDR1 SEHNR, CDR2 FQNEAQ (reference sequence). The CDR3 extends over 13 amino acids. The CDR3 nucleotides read TGTGCCAGCAGCTCGGGACTAGAAGGGACCCAGTACTTC. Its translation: CASSSGLEGTQYF. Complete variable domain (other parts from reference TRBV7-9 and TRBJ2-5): DTGVSQNPRHKITKRGQNVTFRCDPISEHNRLYWYRQTLGQGPEFLTYFQNEAQLEKSRLLSDRFSAERPKGSFSTLEIQRTEQGDSAMYLCASSSGLEGTQYFGPGTRLLVL.

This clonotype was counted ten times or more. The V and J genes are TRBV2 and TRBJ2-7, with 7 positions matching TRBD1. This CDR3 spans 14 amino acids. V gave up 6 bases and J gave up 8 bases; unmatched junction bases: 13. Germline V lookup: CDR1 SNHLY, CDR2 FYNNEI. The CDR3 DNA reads TGTGCCAGCAGCCTAGACAGGGATCTTAAAAAGCAGTACTTC. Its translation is CASSLDRDLKKQYF.

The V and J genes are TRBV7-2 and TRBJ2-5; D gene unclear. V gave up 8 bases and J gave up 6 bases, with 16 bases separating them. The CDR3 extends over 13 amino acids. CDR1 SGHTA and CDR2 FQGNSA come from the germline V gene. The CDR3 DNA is TGTGCCAGCGAGCTCTGGGGAATGCAGACCCAGTACTTC. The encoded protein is CASELWGMQTQYF. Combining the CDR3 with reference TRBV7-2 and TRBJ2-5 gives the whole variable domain GAGVSQSPSNKVTEKGKDVELRCDPISGHTALYWYRQSLGQGLEFLIYFQGNSAPDKSGLPSDRFSAERTGGSVSTLTIQRTQQEDSAVYLCASELWGMQTQYFGPGTRLLVL.

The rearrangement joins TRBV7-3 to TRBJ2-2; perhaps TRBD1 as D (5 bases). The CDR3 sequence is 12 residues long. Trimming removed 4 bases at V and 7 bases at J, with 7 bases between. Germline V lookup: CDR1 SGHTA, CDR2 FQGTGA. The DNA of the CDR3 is TGTGCCAGCAGCTACAGGAGCGGGGAGCTGTTTTTT. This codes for CASSYRSGELFF. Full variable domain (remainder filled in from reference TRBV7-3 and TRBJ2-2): GAGVSQTPSNKVTEKGKYVELRCDPISGHTALYWYRQSLGQGPEFLIYFQGTGAADDSGLPNDRFFAVRPEGSVSTLKIQRTERGDSAVYLCASSYRSGELFFGEGSRLTVL.

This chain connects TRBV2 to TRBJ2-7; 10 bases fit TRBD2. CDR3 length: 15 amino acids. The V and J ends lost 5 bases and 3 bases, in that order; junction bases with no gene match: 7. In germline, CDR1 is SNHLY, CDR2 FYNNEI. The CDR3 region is CASSISGGAFYEQYF. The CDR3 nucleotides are TGTGCCAGCAGTATAAGCGGGGGGGCTTTCTACGAGCAGTACTTC.

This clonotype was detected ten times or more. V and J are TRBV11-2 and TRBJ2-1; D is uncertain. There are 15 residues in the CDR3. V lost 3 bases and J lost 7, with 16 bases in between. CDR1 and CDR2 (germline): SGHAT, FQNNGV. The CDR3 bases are TGTGCCAGCAGCTTTCACACCCTCTCACGAAATGAGCAGTTCTTC. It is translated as CASSFHTLSRNEQFF.

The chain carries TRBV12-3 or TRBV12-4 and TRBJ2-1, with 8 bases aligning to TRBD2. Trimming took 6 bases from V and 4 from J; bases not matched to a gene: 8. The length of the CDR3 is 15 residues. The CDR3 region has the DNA TGTGCCAGCAGGGGGCTGGCGGGGGGATACAATGAGCAGTTCTTC. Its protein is CASRGLAGGYNEQFF.